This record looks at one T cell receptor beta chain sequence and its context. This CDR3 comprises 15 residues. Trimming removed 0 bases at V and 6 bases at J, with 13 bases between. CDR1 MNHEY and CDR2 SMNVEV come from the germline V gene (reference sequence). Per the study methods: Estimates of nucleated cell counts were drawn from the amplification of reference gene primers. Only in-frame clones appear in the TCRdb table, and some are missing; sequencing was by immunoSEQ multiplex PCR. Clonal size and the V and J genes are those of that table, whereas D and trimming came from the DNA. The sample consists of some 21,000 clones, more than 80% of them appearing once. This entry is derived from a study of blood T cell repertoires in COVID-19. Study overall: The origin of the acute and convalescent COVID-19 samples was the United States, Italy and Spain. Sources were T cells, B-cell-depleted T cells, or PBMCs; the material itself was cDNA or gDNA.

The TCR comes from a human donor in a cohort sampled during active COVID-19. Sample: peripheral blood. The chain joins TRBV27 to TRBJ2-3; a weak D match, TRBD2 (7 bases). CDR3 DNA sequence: TGTGCCAGCAGTTTATCTCGGGGGGCCGTCGATACGCAGTATTTT. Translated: CASSLSRGAVDTQYF.